The T cell receptor beta chain under discussion was sequenced for a study of Graves' ophthalmopathy and Graves' hyperthyroidism. Background on the study: Hyperthyroidism counted as stable given no ophthalmopathy within 18 months of follow-up.

This CDR3 has 15 residues. Germline V lookup: CDR1 SEHNR, CDR2 FQNEAQ (reference sequence). Germline trimming cut 5 bases from V and 4 bases from J; bases unmatched to any gene: 5. Beta-chain TCR CDR3 regions were amplified from RNA transcripts. RT-PCR with HTBI primers came first, then second-round multiplex PCR. TCRdb fed the multiplex PCR reads into MiXCR, producing one record per CDR3 protein. The repertoire holds roughly 1.1 million distinct CDR3 sequences, with about 40% as singletons. This clonotype was recorded at least ten times. The hyperthyroidism patients had a new diagnosis of under 2 months' duration and were aged 18 to 65. Clinical symptoms and serum thyroxine were used for diagnosis; TRAb, thyroid ultrasound and orbital computed tomography were also relied on.

The receptor was derived from an adult man with Graves' hyperthyroidism. The sequenced material came from peripheral blood or thyroid tissue (not recorded which). The V call is TRBV7-9, the J call TRBJ1-4; 9 bases are shared with TRBD1. CDR3 amino acids: CASSPPGQGNEKLFF. The CDR3 DNA reads TGTGCCAGCAGCCCACCGGGACAGGGTAATGAAAAACTGTTTTTT.